This section outlines one T cell receptor beta chain sequence together with its context. Its antigen is undetermined. Selected positively for CCR7 and CD45RO-negative, naive CD8 cells excluded terminally differentiated effector memory CD45RA+ cells. This entry comes from a study of shared clonotypes between healthy human individuals. The study's findings and limits: It was observed that roughly 5.5% of naive CD4 clonotypes were shared across a handful of donors. Larger richness was generally estimated for naive than memory subsets. Sequencing depth was predicted to influence how clonotypes are shared among donors.

The study ran the assay at deep level. Here immunoSEQ multiplex PCR was the method, and the copy in TCRdb shows in-frame clones only, minus some. The table includes over 2 million clones, about 95% detected once. This TCR came from a young man in good health. Input material: naive CD8+ T cells sorted from blood.

The CDR3 bases are TGTGCCAGCAGTGACTGGCAGGGGGCCAATCAGCCCCAGCATTTT. Protein product: CASSDWQGANQPQHF. This rearrangement joins TRBV6-1 to TRBJ1-5; TRBD1 aligns across 8 bases. V trimming: 3 bases; J trimming: 3 bases; junction bases outside the gene matches: 4. The CDR3 has 15 residues. The V gene's germline CDR1 is MNHNS and CDR2 SASEGT.